This T cell receptor beta chain comes out of a study of blood T cell repertoires in COVID-19. Looking at the study overall: Sources were T cells, B-cell-depleted T cells, or PBMCs; the material itself was cDNA or gDNA.

Per the original data handling: Reference gene primer amplification gave nucleated cell count estimates. Measured with immunoSEQ multiplex PCR; TCRdb has only the in-frame clones, and not every one. The V and J calls and clone size come from that table; D and trimming were worked out from the DNA. The data contain more than 85,000 clones, about 80% of them singletons. The length of the CDR3 is 14 residues. CDR1 and CDR2 (germline): LGHNT, FRNRAP. J lost 1 base, V lost 7 bases, and 6 bases had no gene match. Sequencing was performed on peripheral blood. The sequence was collected from a man in his fifties or sixties with acute or convalescent COVID-19. This chain connects TRBV12-5 to TRBJ1-1, with 7 bases matching TRBD1. The CDR3 spells CASEWSGGNTEAFF. The CDR3 DNA reads as TGTGCTAGTGAATGGTCAGGGGGGAACACTGAAGCTTTCTTT.